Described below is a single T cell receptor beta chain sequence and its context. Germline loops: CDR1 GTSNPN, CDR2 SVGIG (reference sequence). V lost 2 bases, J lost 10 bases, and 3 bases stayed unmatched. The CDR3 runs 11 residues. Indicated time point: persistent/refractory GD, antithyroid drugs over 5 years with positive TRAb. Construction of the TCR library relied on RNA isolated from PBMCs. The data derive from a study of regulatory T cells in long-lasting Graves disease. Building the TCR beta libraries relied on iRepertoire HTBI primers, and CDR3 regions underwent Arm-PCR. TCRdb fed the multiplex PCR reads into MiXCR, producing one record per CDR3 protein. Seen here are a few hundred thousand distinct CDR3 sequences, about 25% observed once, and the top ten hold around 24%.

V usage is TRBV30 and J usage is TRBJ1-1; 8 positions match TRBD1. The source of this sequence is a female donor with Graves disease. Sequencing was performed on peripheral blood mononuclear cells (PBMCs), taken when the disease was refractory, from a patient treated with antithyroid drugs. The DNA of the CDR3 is TGTGCCTGGAGTCCAGACAGGGGAGCTTTCTTT. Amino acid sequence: CAWSPDRGAFF.